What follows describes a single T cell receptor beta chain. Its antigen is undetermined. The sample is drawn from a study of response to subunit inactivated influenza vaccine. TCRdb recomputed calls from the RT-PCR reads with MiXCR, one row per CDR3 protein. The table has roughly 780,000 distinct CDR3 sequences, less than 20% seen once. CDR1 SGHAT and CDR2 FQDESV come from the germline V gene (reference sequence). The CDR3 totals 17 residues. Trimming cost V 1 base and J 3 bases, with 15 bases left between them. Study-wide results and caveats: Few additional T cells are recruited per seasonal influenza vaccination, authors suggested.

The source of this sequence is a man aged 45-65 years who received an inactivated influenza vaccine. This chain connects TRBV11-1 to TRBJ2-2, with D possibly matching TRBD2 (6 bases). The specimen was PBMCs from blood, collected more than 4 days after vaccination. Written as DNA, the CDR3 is TGTGCCAGCAGCTTAGGGGGTTACGGGAGAGACACCGGGGAGCTGTTTTTT. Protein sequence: CASSLGGYGRDTGELFF.